Detailed here is one TCR beta chain. Antigen unknown. Per germline, CDR1 SQVTM and CDR2 ANQGSEA. V was clipped by 3 bases and J by 2 bases; unmatched bases: 5. CDR3 length: 14 residues. This sample is part of a study of T cells after yellow fever vaccination. Whole-study results and caveats: Relatively few clonotypes were ones that appeared in both CD4 and CD8 compartments. Repertoires obtained by FACS sorting could include abundant clonotypes that entered as contaminants from the bulk population. The booster saw the reappearance of most primary-vaccination clones (approximately 97% CD4, 70% to 90% CD8).

TCRdb used MiXCR to reprocess the 5' RACE reads, holding one entry per CDR3 protein. The sample consists of some 300,000 distinct CDR3 sequences, roughly 8.3% of them appearing once. The sequences come from PBMCs, collected more than 35 days after the first yellow fever vaccination. The rearrangement joins TRBV29-1 to TRBJ2-5, with TRBD2 matching over 8 bases. This sequence was found in a man younger than 30 who received the YFV17D yellow fever vaccine. The CDR3: CSVDGPSGQETQYF. CDR3 coding DNA: TGCAGCGTTGATGGCCCTAGCGGGCAAGAGACCCAGTACTTC. The entire variable domain, with the rest obtained from reference TRBV29-1 and TRBJ2-5, is as follows: SAVISQKPSRDICQRGTSLTIQCQVDSQVTMMFWYRQQPGQSLTLIATANQGSEATYESGFVIDKFPISRPNLTFSTLTVSNMSPEDSSIYLCSVDGPSGQETQYFGPGTRLLVL.